What follows are 19 T cell receptor beta chains derived from one specimen sequenced in a study of chemoradiotherapy in HPV16-positive cancers. Some clones are missing from TCRdb's copy, which holds only in-frame ones; the method was immunoSEQ multiplex PCR. This sample carries around 30,000 clones, about 90% of them seen once, and the ten largest clones take about 20%. Sample: blood, taken from a patient who underwent chemoradiotherapy. The receptors stem from a human donor with HPV-associated anogenital cancer.

The V gene is TRBV5-4, the J gene TRBJ2-4; D call uncertain. Germline values: CDR1 SGHNT, CDR2 YYREEE (reference sequence). The CDR3 covers 14 residues. Deletions cut 0 bases from V and 4 bases from J, with 8 bases between. CDR3 bases: TGTGCCAGCAGCTTGGATTCAGTGAAAAACATTCAGTACTTC. It encodes CASSLDSVKNIQYF.

V gene TRBV5-1 combines with J gene TRBJ2-7; TRBD1 matches 7 bases. Trimming at V came to 0 bases and at J to 1 base, leaving 4 bases not matched to a gene. The CDR3 is made up of 15 amino acids. Germline V lookup: CDR1 SGHRS, CDR2 YFSETQ. The CDR3 nucleotides read TGCGCCAGCAGCTTGGGACAGGGAGAATCCTACGAGCAGTACTTC. It codes for CASSLGQGESYEQYF.

The chain has TRBV4-3 and TRBJ1-5, with D possibly TRBD1 on 5 matching bases. CDR3 size: 15 residues. V was shortened by 0 bases and J by 2 bases, with 8 bases between the two germline ends. From germline, CDR1 is LGHNA and CDR2 YSLEER. CDR3 nucleotides: TGCGCCAGCAGCCAAGATGGGGGGGGCAATCAGCCCCAGCATTTT. Its translation: CASSQDGGGNQPQHF.

This clone has just one count. The gene calls are TRBV5-1 and TRBJ2-3, with D maybe TRBD1 (5 bases). Trimming took 3 bases from V and 5 from J, leaving 13 bases between them. The CDR3 spans 14 residues. Germline loops: CDR1 SGHRS, CDR2 YFSETQ. This CDR3 is CASSSGLGRDTQYF. For the CDR3, the DNA is TGCGCCAGCAGCTCGGGTCTGGGGCGAGATACGCAGTATTTT. The whole variable domain, remainder taken from reference TRBV5-1 and TRBJ2-3, is KAGVTQTPRYLIKTRGQQVTLSCSPISGHRSVSWYQQTPGQGLQFLFEYFSETQRNKGNFPGRFSGRQFSNSRSEMNVSTLELGDSALYLCASSSGLGRDTQYFGPGTRLTVL.

The chain links TRBV18 to TRBJ2-2; D is possibly TRBD1 (5 bases). Germline V gene lookup returns CDR1 KGHSH and CDR2 LQKENI. The length of the CDR3 is 16 residues. V gave up 4 bases and J gave up 0 bases, with 12 bases separating them. DNA for the CDR3: TGTGCCAGCTCACGTACCAGGGTATCGAACACCGGGGAGCTGTTTTTT. Protein sequence: CASSRTRVSNTGELFF.

CDR3 nucleotides: TGTGCCAGCAGTCGACTAGCAACCTTGACAGATACGCAGTATTTT. It encodes CASSRLATLTDTQYF. The chain recombines TRBV2 with TRBJ2-3; 7 bases match TRBD2. Germline assignment: CDR1 SNHLY and CDR2 FYNNEI. This CDR3 is 15 amino acids long. The ends lost 5 bases at V and 3 bases at J; junction bases unmatched: 8.

J is TRBJ1-2 and V is TRBV10-3, with D perhaps TRBD1 (5 bases). This CDR3 comprises 13 residues. CDR1 is ENHRY, CDR2 SYGVKD, per germline. The V and J ends lost 11 bases and 0 bases respectively, with 13 bases between them. The CDR3 loop is CAGRTSPNYGYTF. CDR3 DNA sequence: TGTGCCGGCCGGACAAGCCCTAACTATGGCTACACCTTC.

The gene calls are TRBV27 and TRBJ1-2, with D possibly matching TRBD1 (6 bases). Germline V gives CDR1 MNHEY, CDR2 SMNVEV (reference sequence). This CDR3 is 13 amino acids long. V was cut by 8 bases and J by 2 bases, with 12 bases left in between. CDR3: CASYHTGNYGYTF. CDR3 sequence (DNA): TGTGCCAGCTATCATACAGGGAACTATGGCTACACCTTC.

The chain combines TRBV6-5 with TRBJ2-7, with D unresolved. This CDR3 region has 14 residues. V was pared by 8 bases and J by 3 bases, with 17 bases between. Germline values: CDR1 MNHEY, CDR2 SVGAGI. CDR3 loop: CASGYPGRNYEQYF. In DNA, the CDR3 is TGTGCCAGCGGCTATCCTGGACGGAACTACGAGCAGTACTTC.

This clone was counted a single time. J is TRBJ1-2 and V is TRBV9; 9 nucleotides agree with TRBD1. This CDR3 contains 13 residues. The germline V gene has CDR1 SGDLS and CDR2 YYNGEE. The J segment lost 4 bases and the V segment lost 4 bases, leaving 2 bases of the junction unmatched. CDR3 loop: CASSLTGGYGYTF. Written as DNA, the CDR3 is TGTGCCAGCAGCTTGACAGGGGGCTATGGCTACACCTTC.

The chain carries TRBV28 and TRBJ2-7, with D tentatively TRBD1 (6 bases). This CDR3 is 14 amino acids long. The V gene lost 3 bases and the J gene lost 3 bases, with 12 bases spanning the gap. The germline V gene encodes CDR1 MDHEN and CDR2 SYDVKM. DNA of the CDR3: TGTGCCAGCAGTTTTGACAGGAGAATCTACGAGCAGTACTTC. Translation: CASSFDRRIYEQYF.

The chain carries TRBV19 and TRBJ1-2; weak D call: TRBD1 (5 bases). From germline, CDR1 is LNHDA and CDR2 SQIVND (reference sequence). The V end was cut by 3 bases, the J end by 8 bases, with 10 bases between. CDR3 length equals 12 residues. CDR3 residues: CASSIQGGGYTF. The CDR3 DNA reads as TGTGCCAGTAGTATCCAGGGCGGCGGCTACACCTTC.

This sequence joins TRBV29-1 and TRBJ2-3; 9 bases agree with TRBD1. CDR3 length equals 16 residues. The J segment lost 4 bases and the V segment lost 0 bases, leaving 8 bases of the junction unmatched. Germline assignment: CDR1 SQVTM and CDR2 ANQGSEA. The DNA for the CDR3 is TGCAGCGTTGAAGATTCGGACAGGGGCCGCCCAGATACGCAGTATTTT. It codes for CSVEDSDRGRPDTQYF.

This chain links TRBV5-8 with TRBJ1-1; tentative D call: TRBD1 (5 bases). The CDR3 runs to 12 residues. From germline, CDR1 is SGHTS and CDR2 YDEGEE. Trimming removed 5 bases from V and 8 bases from J, with 13 bases in between. CDR3 sequence reads: CASSRDGLEAFF. In DNA form, the CDR3 reads TGTGCCAGCAGTCGGGACGGGTTAGAAGCTTTCTTT.

The chain employs TRBV28 and TRBJ2-2; D call uncertain. The CDR3 has 14 amino acids. From germline, CDR1 is MDHEN and CDR2 SYDVKM. The V end was cut by 1 base, the J end by 2 bases, with 5 bases between. Here the CDR3 reads CASSLSVNTGELFF. In DNA, the CDR3 is TGTGCCAGCAGTTTATCCGTCAACACCGGGGAGCTGTTTTTT.

CDR3 sequence reads: CAVQGIDSGNTIYF. The CDR3 DNA reads as TGTGCCGTTCAGGGGATTGATTCTGGAAACACCATATATTTT. The chain joins TRBV6-5 to TRBJ1-3; weak D call: TRBD1 (6 bases). CDR1 is MNHEY and CDR2 is SVGAGI in the germline V gene. With 11 bases removed from V and 1 base from J, the gap between germline ends came to 15 bases. The CDR3 runs 14 residues.

V usage is TRBV30 and J usage is TRBJ2-1, with 11 bases that match TRBD2. This CDR3 is 16 amino acids long. CDR1 is GTSNPN and CDR2 is SVGIG in the germline V gene (reference sequence). V was clipped by 2 bases and J by 4 bases; unmatched bases: 7. The CDR3 coding sequence is TGTGCCTGGAGTAAGCCGGGACTAGCGGATTACAATGAGCAGTTCTTC. Protein product: CAWSKPGLADYNEQFF.

This clone has only one observation. The chain has TRBV5-6 and TRBJ1-6, with TRBD1 matching over 7 bases. Germline V CDR1 and CDR2: SGHDT, YYEEEE. V lost 5 bases, J lost 7 bases, and 6 bases stayed unmatched. This CDR3 is 14 amino acids long. The CDR3 here is CASSPTGTNSPLHF. CDR3 bases: TGTGCCAGCAGTCCGACAGGGACAAATTCACCCCTCCACTTT.

The rearrangement joins TRBV7-6 to TRBJ2-1, with no clear D. This CDR3 region has 12 residues. In germline, CDR1 is SGHVS, CDR2 FNYEAQ. The V and J ends lost 2 bases and 5 bases respectively, with 4 bases between them. The CDR3 DNA reads TGTGCCAGCAGCTTATCCAACAATGAGCAGTTCTTC. This codes for CASSLSNNEQFF.